One and the same sample provided the 11 T cell receptor beta chains below, sequenced in a study of T cells in Graves' hyperthyroidism and ophthalmopathy. Using RNA transcripts as the source, TCR beta CDR3 regions were amplified. In the first-round RT-PCR of the TCR CDR3, the HTBI primer set was used. TCRdb analysed the multiplex PCR reads with MiXCR anew, one entry per CDR3 protein. The data contain 550,000 to 800,000 distinct CDR3 sequences, less than 20% of them singletons. Source material: blood. These receptors originate from a man aged 18 to 35 with Graves' hyperthyroidism.

This clonotype was seen more than once but under ten times. The V and J genes are TRBV28 and TRBJ1-5; D remains unclear. The CDR3 runs 15 residues. Deletions cut 5 bases from V and 9 bases from J, with 20 bases between. Germline V gene sequence: CDR1 MDHEN, CDR2 SYDVKM. The CDR3 DNA reads as TGTGCCAGCAGTCCGCCCCAGAGGGTAGGTCGGCCCCAGCATTTT. Translation gives CASSPPQRVGRPQHF. Together with reference TRBV28 and TRBJ1-5, the CDR3 gives the full variable domain: DVKVTQSSRYLVKRTGEKVFLECVQDMDHENMFWYRQDPGLGLRLIYFSYDVKMKEKGDIPEGYSVSREKKERFSLILESASTNQTSMYLCASSPPQRVGRPQHFGDGTRLSIL.

As regards this clonotype: A much larger clone differs from this one at a single base, so this may be a read error. The chain employs TRBV29-1 and TRBJ2-3, with D tentatively TRBD1 or TRBD2 (5 bases each). The CDR3 has 15 residues. Germline CDR1 reads SQVTM; CDR2 reads ANQGSEA. The CDR3 here is CNVEGTSKSTDTQYF. In DNA, the CDR3 is TGCAACGTTGAAGGGACGTCTAAAAGCACAGATACGCAGTATTTT.

This clonotype was counted only a few times. The chain has TRBV6-2 or TRBV6-3 and TRBJ2-3; a possible D gene is TRBD1 (6 bases). Looked up from germline, CDR1 is MNHEY and CDR2 is SVGEGT. This CDR3 spans 14 amino acids. Trimming removed 5 bases from V and 6 bases from J, with 15 bases in between. This CDR3 is CASSQGSPVDTQYF. CDR3 DNA: TGTGCCAGCAGTCAGGGGAGTCCGGTGGATACGCAGTATTTT.

The genes are TRBV19 and TRBJ2-7; 7 bases are a match to TRBD2. This CDR3 spans 15 amino acids. Germline-derived CDR1 and CDR2 are LNHDA and SQIVND (reference sequence). Trimming took 5 bases from V and 0 from J; bases not matched to a gene: 7. The CDR3 DNA follows: TGTGCCAGTAGTCCCGGGGAGGGAAGCTCCTACGAGCAGTACTTC. Its translation is CASSPGEGSSYEQYF.

This sequence joins TRBV5-4 and TRBJ1-4; 11 positions match TRBD1. J was trimmed by 8 bases and V by 5 bases; bases with no gene match: 11. The CDR3 is 16 residues long. The V gene's germline CDR1 is SGHNT and CDR2 YYREEE (reference sequence). In DNA, the CDR3 is TGTGCCAGCAGAGGACGGACAGGGGGCGGGGGAGAAAAACTGTTTTTT. It yields the protein CASRGRTGGGGEKLFF.

This clonotype was seen at least ten times. This chain links TRBV12-3 or TRBV12-4 with TRBJ1-1, with D perhaps TRBD1 (6 bases). V lost 6 bases and J 4 bases, leaving 27 bases between the germline ends. This CDR3 region has 18 residues. The CDR3 loop reads CASSEVPGTRGRGTEAFF. Here the CDR3 DNA reads TGTGCCAGCAGCGAAGTCCCCGGGACACGGGGGAGAGGCACTGAAGCTTTCTTT.

The chain employs TRBV19 and TRBJ2-7; D remains unclear. Between the trimmed V and J ends, which lost 2 bases and 0 bases, there was a span of 8 bases. The CDR3 loop spans 14 amino acids. CDR1 LNHDA and CDR2 SQIVND come from the germline V gene (reference sequence). CDR3 DNA: TGTGCCAGTAGTATAATTGGATCCTCCTACGAGCAGTACTTC. Its translation: CASSIIGSSYEQYF.

This clonotype was picked up many times. V and J are TRBV2 and TRBJ2-1; 7 bases align to TRBD2. Germline CDR1 SNHLY, CDR2 FYNNEI. There are 15 residues in the CDR3. Trimming removed 4 bases from V and 7 bases from J; junction bases left unmatched: 10. CDR3 coding DNA: TGTGCCAGCAGTGCAGCACGGGACGGGGGGAATGAGCAGTTCTTC. Protein: CASSAARDGGNEQFF.

A note on this clonotype: This may come from a read error, since a much larger clone is one base off. The gene calls are TRBV28 and TRBJ2-7; perhaps TRBD1 as D (5 bases). This CDR3 spans 16 amino acids. Germline V gene data show CDR1 as MDHEN and CDR2 as SYDVKM. V was clipped by 6 bases and J by 0 bases, with 18 bases between them. CDR3 nucleotide sequence: TGTGCCAGCAGACCGCCCAGGGCAGGTGGCTCCTACGAGCAGTACTTC. As protein: CASRPPRAGGSYEQYF.

The chain carries TRBV20-1 and TRBJ2-6, with a tentative D call TRBD1 (6 bases). Trimming took off 0 bases at V and 3 bases at J, with 12 bases between the two ends. Germline assignment: CDR1 DFQATT and CDR2 SNEGSKA (reference sequence). The CDR3 is made up of 16 amino acids. CDR3 sequence (DNA): TGCAGTGCTAGAGATCGCAGGGGCGGTGGGGCCAACGTCCTGACTTTC. Translation gives CSARDRRGGGANVLTF.

This clonotype was seen a few times. A clone one base away is much larger, so this may be a read error. The J gene is TRBJ1-1, the V gene TRBV12-3 or TRBV12-4; D might be TRBD1 (5 bases). The CDR3 runs 15 residues. In nucleotides, the CDR3 is TGTGCCAGCAGTCTGGCGGGACTCCAGAACACTAAAGCTTTCTTT. Protein product: CASSLAGLQNTKAFF.